The rows below give T cell receptor beta chains drawn from one sample of a study of glioma-infiltrating T cells after dendritic cell vaccination. TCRdb's table, derived via immunoSEQ multiplex PCR, lists solely in-frame clones and lacks some. The sample lists roughly 100,000 clones; 90% were seen once. The sample was blood, taken after dendritic cell vaccination. Receptors originate from a human donor with glioblastoma. The CDR3 runs from the conserved cysteine through the conserved F or W. D genes are given only for firm matches. Some rows mark clone size as missing; the rest say once, few, many or name a class of expanded clone.

d_call,clone_size,j_call,v_call,cdr3_aa,cdr3_nt
TRBD2,-,TRBJ2-7,TRBV6-5,CASRGTSGLYEQYF,TGTGCCAGCAGGGGGACTAGCGGGCTCTACGAGCAGTACTTC
-,-,TRBJ2-2,TRBV30,CAWTVDTGELFF,TGTGCCTGGACAGTGGACACCGGGGAGCTGTTTTTT
TRBD2,-,TRBJ2-1,TRBV4-1,CASSSLSGGTYNEQFF,TGCGCCAGCAGCTCCTTAAGCGGGGGCACCTACAATGAGCAGTTCTTC
-,-,TRBJ2-7,TRBV29-1,CSVTRETYEQYF,TGCAGCGTTACACGGGAGACCTACGAGCAGTACTTC
TRBD1,-,TRBJ1-1,TRBV5-4,CASSRRTGLNTEAFF,TGTGCCAGCAGCCGAAGGACAGGGCTGAACACTGAAGCTTTCTTT
-,-,TRBJ1-1,TRBV19,CASSIVAGGGNTEAFF,TGTGCCAGTAGTATAGTTGCGGGGGGCGGGAACACTGAAGCTTTCTTT
TRBD1,few,TRBJ1-2,TRBV6-1,CASSGGTGTNYGYTF,TGTGCCAGCAGTGGGGGGACAGGGACTAACTATGGCTACACCTTC
TRBD1,-,TRBJ2-3,TRBV5-1,CASSDGQAQRTDTQYF,TGCGCCAGCAGCGACGGACAGGCCCAGCGCACAGATACGCAGTATTTT
-,-,TRBJ1-4,TRBV5-8,CASSFQGNMEKLFF,TGTGCCAGCAGCTTTCAGGGGAATATGGAAAAACTGTTTTTT
TRBD1,-,TRBJ2-1,TRBV11-3,CASSLGTGPLNEQFF,TGTGCCAGCAGCTTAGGGACAGGGCCGCTGAATGAGCAGTTCTTC
TRBD1,-,TRBJ1-1,TRBV5-4,CASSQTGRFTEAFF,TGTGCCAGCAGCCAGACAGGGAGATTCACTGAAGCTTTCTTT
TRBD1,-,TRBJ1-2,TRBV10-3,CAISDQGGNGYTF,TGTGCCATCAGTGACCAGGGGGGTAATGGCTACACCTTC
TRBD2,-,TRBJ2-3,TRBV19,CASSIASGSADTQYF,TGTGCCAGTAGTATCGCTAGCGGGAGTGCAGATACGCAGTATTTT
TRBD2,-,TRBJ2-7,TRBV4-2,CASSQEWGSGSVYEQYF,TGTGCCAGCAGCCAAGAATGGGGTAGCGGGAGTGTGTACGAGCAGTACTTC
TRBD1,-,TRBJ1-5,TRBV6-5,CASSYGGQGAGQPQHF,TGTGCCAGCAGTTACGGAGGACAGGGGGCTGGGCAGCCCCAGCATTTT
-,-,TRBJ1-4,TRBV11-2,CASSPTDRSYEKLFF,TGTGCCAGCAGCCCAACTGACAGAAGTTACGAAAAACTGTTTTTT
-,-,TRBJ2-7,TRBV5-6,CASSSVYEQYF,TGTGCCAGCAGCTCCGTGTACGAGCAGTACTTC
-,-,TRBJ2-5,TRBV2,CASTIGQGQETQYF,TGTGCCAGCACCATCGGGCAGGGACAAGAGACCCAGTACTTC
TRBD2,-,TRBJ2-1,TRBV10-3,CAIRAGVGVNEQFF,TGTGCCATCCGTGCGGGAGTTGGGGTCAATGAGCAGTTCTTC
-,-,TRBJ2-2,TRBV10-3,CAISESRTAGIGELFF,TGTGCCATCAGTGAGTCTAGGACAGCGGGGATAGGGGAGCTGTTTTTT
TRBD1,once,TRBJ2-7,TRBV19,CASSARTGSSYEQYF,TGTGCCAGTAGTGCCCGGACAGGGAGCTCCTACGAGCAGTACTTC
-,once,TRBJ1-1,TRBV5-6,CASSIQALGTEAFF,TGTGCCAGCAGCATACAGGCCTTGGGCACTGAAGCTTTCTTT
-,-,TRBJ1-3,TRBV6-5,CASSPLRSSGNTIYF,TGTGCCAGCAGTCCGCTTAGGAGCTCTGGAAACACCATATATTTT
-,-,TRBJ1-1,TRBV7-9,CASSPQRFSLTEAFF,TGTGCCAGCAGCCCCCAGAGGTTTTCACTCACTGAAGCTTTCTTT
TRBD2,-,TRBJ2-1,TRBV4-1,CASSQTGLAGYRDEQFF,TGCGCCAGCAGCCAGACGGGACTAGCGGGATACAGGGATGAGCAGTTCTTC
TRBD1,-,TRBJ2-1,TRBV7-6,CASSPTGGLGNEQFF,TGTGCCAGCAGCCCGACAGGGGGCCTAGGGAATGAGCAGTTCTTC
-,-,TRBJ2-6,TRBV6-1,CASSGETGSGANVLTF,TGTGCCAGCAGTGGAGAGACGGGGTCTGGGGCCAACGTCCTGACTTTC
TRBD2,-,TRBJ2-1,TRBV19,CASSIETSGAFYNEQFF,TGTGCCAGTAGTATAGAAACTAGCGGGGCTTTTTACAATGAGCAGTTCTTC
-,-,TRBJ1-6,TRBV7-9,CASSFEGEHSPLHF,TGTGCCAGCAGCTTTGAGGGGGAGCATTCACCCCTCCACTTT
TRBD1,-,TRBJ1-2,TRBV29-1,CSVEHPDRGGYTF,TGCAGCGTTGAACACCCGGACAGGGGTGGCTACACCTTC
TRBD2,-,TRBJ2-1,TRBV27,CASSLSTGTSEFYNEQFF,TGTGCCAGCAGTTTATCGACAGGGACTAGCGAGTTTTACAATGAGCAGTTCTTC
TRBD1,-,TRBJ1-2,TRBV5-1,CASSLDGEGGYYGYTF,TGCGCCAGCAGCTTGGATGGGGAAGGGGGCTACTATGGCTACACCTTC
-,-,TRBJ2-3,TRBV30,CAWSRRSYTDTQYF,TGTGCCTGGAGTAGGAGGAGTTACACAGATACGCAGTATTTT
TRBD2,-,TRBJ2-7,TRBV30,CAWTRGLAGVEQYF,TGTGCCTGGACGCGGGGACTAGCGGGAGTCGAGCAGTACTTC
TRBD1,-,TRBJ2-1,TRBV10-3,CAISGQGAYNEQFF,TGTGCCATCAGTGGGCAGGGGGCCTACAATGAGCAGTTCTTC
TRBD2,-,TRBJ2-1,TRBV7-3,CASSFSGVGDNEQFF,TGTGCCAGCAGCTTTAGCGGGGTGGGAGACAATGAGCAGTTCTTC
-,-,TRBJ1-3,TRBV5-1,CASSLTGYGNTIYF,TGCGCCAGCAGCTTGACAGGGTATGGAAACACCATATATTTT
TRBD1,-,TRBJ1-5,TRBV19,CASSVTGGFNQPQHF,TGTGCCAGTAGTGTCACAGGGGGCTTTAATCAGCCCCAGCATTTT
-,-,TRBJ2-3,TRBV7-2,CASSLARTDTQYF,TGTGCCAGCAGCTTAGCCCGTACAGATACGCAGTATTTT
-,-,TRBJ2-3,TRBV7-6,CASSLEEGADTQYF,TGTGCCAGCAGCTTAGAGGAGGGTGCAGATACGCAGTATTTT
TRBD2,-,TRBJ2-1,TRBV11-3,CASSPGLAGGGEQFF,TGTGCCAGCAGCCCAGGACTAGCGGGGGGTGGTGAGCAGTTCTTC
-,-,TRBJ1-1,TRBV30,CAWSSTVEAFF,TGTGCCTGGAGTTCGACAGTGGAAGCTTTCTTT
-,-,TRBJ1-5,TRBV5-1,CASSLGGRGEPQHF,TGCGCCAGCAGCTTGGGTGGCAGGGGAGAGCCCCAGCATTTT
-,once,TRBJ1-1,TRBV7-9,CASSLGQNTEAFF,TGTGCCAGCAGCTTAGGACAGAACACTGAAGCTTTCTTT
-,once,TRBJ1-1,TRBV7-9,CASSLSQGVGFIWSTEAFF,TGTGCCAGCAGCTTATCCCAGGGTGTGGGGTTTATCTGGAGCACTGAAGCTTTCTTT
TRBD1,-,TRBJ1-4,TRBV4-2,CASSQPTGAGEKLFF,TGTGCCAGCAGCCAACCGACAGGGGCAGGAGAAAAACTGTTTTTT
TRBD2,once,TRBJ2-7,TRBV5-1,CASSPVAGSEQYF,TGCGCCAGCAGCCCAGTAGCGGGGTCCGAGCAGTACTTC
TRBD1,-,TRBJ2-7,TRBV7-9,CASSLWGAKGTGANEQYF,TGTGCCAGCAGCTTATGGGGGGCCAAAGGGACAGGGGCCAACGAGCAGTACTTC
TRBD1,-,TRBJ1-2,TRBV6-5,CASSFGWDRDHYGYTF,TGTGCCAGCAGTTTTGGGTGGGACAGGGATCACTATGGCTACACCTTC
-,few,TRBJ1-5,TRBV2,CASSEDSSNQPQHF,TGTGCCAGCAGTGAGGACAGTAGCAATCAGCCCCAGCATTTT
-,-,TRBJ1-1,TRBV29-1,CSVEEGTGAFF,TGCAGCGTTGAAGAGGGGACTGGAGCTTTCTTT
TRBD1,-,TRBJ1-3,TRBV29-1,CSVETGGLSGNTIYF,TGCAGCGTGGAAACAGGGGGTCTCTCTGGAAACACCATATATTTT
TRBD1,-,TRBJ2-1,TRBV11-2,CASSHRAGQGYNEQFF,TGTGCCAGCAGCCACCGGGCGGGACAGGGCTACAATGAGCAGTTCTTC